The entry below gives a single T cell receptor (beta chain) sequence along with its context. Antigen unknown. These data come from a study of regulatory T cells. All CD3G-deficient patients showed autoimmunity, more severe in two. Patients aged 2 to 39 years had fewer naive T cells. CD4+ T cells were divided by sorting: CD25-high CD127-low Tregs, CD25-low CD127-high conventional cells. CDR3 length: 15 residues. Germline values: CDR1 MNHNS, CDR2 SASEGT. V lost 5 bases to trimming and J lost 4 bases; unmatched junction nucleotides: 5. The primer mix had 52 TRBV and 13 TRBJ primers. Generated by immunoSEQ multiplex PCR, the TCRdb table keeps only in-frame clones and is missing some. The sample records roughly 30,000 clones, 85% to 95% being singletons. Findings and caveats of the study: Skewed V and J usage and few unique V-J pairs marked patient repertoires, most in Tregs. In CD3G-deficient patients, conventional CD4+ T cells were enriched for hydrophobic CDR3 residues at positions 6 and 7.

The chain employs TRBV6-1 and TRBJ2-2; 9 bases line up with TRBD1. This clonotype originated in a person aged 18 to 35 with CD3G deficiency. Input material: conventional CD4+ T cells sorted from blood. The DNA of the CDR3 is TGTGCCAGCAGTCAACAGGGGGCGAGCACCGGGGAGCTGTTTTTT. Its translation is CASSQQGASTGELFF.